This passage covers 4 T cell receptor beta chains from one sample sequenced in a study of CD8 T cells in Susac syndrome. Random hexamers were used to reverse transcribe 0.5 to 1 ug of RNA. TCRdb ran MiXCR on the immunoSEQ multiplex PCR reads and lists one entry per CDR3 protein. The sample shows about 130,000 distinct CDR3 sequences, 90% to 95% of them seen only once. The material sequenced was CD4+ T cells from PBMCs. These receptors all stem from a human donor in good health.

The V call is TRBV29-1, the J call TRBJ2-3; D uncertain. Germline V gives CDR1 SQVTM, CDR2 ANQGSEA. There are 13 residues in the CDR3. V was trimmed by 4 bases and J by 0 bases, leaving 8 bases between them. CDR3 DNA: TGCAGCGTTGCTCGGGTTAGCACAGATACGCAGTATTTT. This encodes CSVARVSTDTQYF.

The chain has TRBV5-1 and TRBJ2-2; 7 bases are a match to TRBD1. CDR1 SGHRS and CDR2 YFSETQ come from the germline V gene. The CDR3 has 14 residues. The J segment lost 3 bases and the V segment lost 2 bases, leaving 1 base of the junction unmatched. CDR3 residues: CASSLTGDTGELFF. DNA of the CDR3: TGCGCCAGCAGCTTAACAGGGGACACCGGGGAGCTGTTTTTT.

This chain connects TRBV5-4 to TRBJ2-1; D uncertain. The germline V gene has CDR1 SGHNT and CDR2 YYREEE (reference sequence). V lost 0 bases to trimming and J lost 6 bases, with 13 bases between them. The CDR3 sequence is 15 residues long. CDR3 sequence reads: CASSLGLNGGNEQFF. CDR3 in DNA: TGTGCCAGCAGCTTGGGCCTCAACGGTGGCAATGAGCAGTTCTTC.

V usage is TRBV29-1 and J usage is TRBJ1-1, with D hard to call. Germline values: CDR1 SQVTM, CDR2 ANQGSEA. CDR3 length: 12 residues. The V end was cut by 7 bases, the J end by 1 base, with 10 bases between. CDR3 region: CSAEHENTEAFF. The CDR3 nucleotides are TGCAGCGCCGAACATGAGAACACTGAAGCTTTCTTT. Using reference TRBV29-1 and TRBJ1-1 for the parts outside the CDR3, the full variable domain is SAVISQKPSRDICQRGTSLTIQCQVDSQVTMMFWYRQQPGQSLTLIATANQGSEATYESGFVIDKFPISRPNLTFSTLTVSNMSPEDSSIYLCSAEHENTEAFFGQGTRLTVV.